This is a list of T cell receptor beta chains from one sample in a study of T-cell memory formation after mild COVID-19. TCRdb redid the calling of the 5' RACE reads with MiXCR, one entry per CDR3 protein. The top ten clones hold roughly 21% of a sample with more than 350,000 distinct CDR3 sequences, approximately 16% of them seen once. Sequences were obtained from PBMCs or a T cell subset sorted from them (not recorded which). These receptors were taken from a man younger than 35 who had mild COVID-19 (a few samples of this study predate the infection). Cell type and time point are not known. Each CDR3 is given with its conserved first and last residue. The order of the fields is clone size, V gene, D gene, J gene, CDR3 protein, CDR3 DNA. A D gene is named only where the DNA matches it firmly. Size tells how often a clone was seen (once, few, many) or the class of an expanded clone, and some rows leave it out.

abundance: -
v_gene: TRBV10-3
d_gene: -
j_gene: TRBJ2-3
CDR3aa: CAISEGPQGDTQYF
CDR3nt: TGTGCCATCAGTGAGGGTCCTCAGGGCGATACGCAGTATTTT

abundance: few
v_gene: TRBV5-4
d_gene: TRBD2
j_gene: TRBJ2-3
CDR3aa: CASSLRTSSGGVDTQYF
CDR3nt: TGTGCCAGCAGCTTGAGGACCTCTAGCGGGGGTGTAGATACGCAGTATTTT

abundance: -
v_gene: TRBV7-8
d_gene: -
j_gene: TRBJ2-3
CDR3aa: CASSLDSGITQYF
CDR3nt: TGTGCCAGCAGCTTAGATAGCGGTATAACGCAGTATTTT

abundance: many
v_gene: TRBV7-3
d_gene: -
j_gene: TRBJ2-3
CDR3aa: CASRRDPSTDTQYF
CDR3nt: TGTGCCAGCAGACGGGACCCGAGCACAGATACGCAGTATTTT

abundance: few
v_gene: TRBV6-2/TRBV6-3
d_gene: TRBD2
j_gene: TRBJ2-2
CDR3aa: CASSSGLATGELFF
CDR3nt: TGTGCCAGCAGTTCGGGACTAGCCACCGGGGAGCTGTTTTTT

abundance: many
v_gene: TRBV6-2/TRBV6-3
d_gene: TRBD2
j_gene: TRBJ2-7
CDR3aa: CASSYRAAGGYYEQYF
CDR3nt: TGTGCCAGCAGTTACCGTGCAGCGGGGGGCTACTACGAGCAGTACTTC

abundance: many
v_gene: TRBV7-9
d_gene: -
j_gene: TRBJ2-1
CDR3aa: CASSLGADNEQFF
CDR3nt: TGTGCCAGCAGCTTGGGAGCGGACAATGAGCAGTTCTTC

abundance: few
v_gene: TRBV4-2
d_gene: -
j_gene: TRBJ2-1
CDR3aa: CASSQAYGGEQFF
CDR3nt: TGTGCCAGCAGCCAAGCCTATGGCGGTGAGCAGTTCTTC

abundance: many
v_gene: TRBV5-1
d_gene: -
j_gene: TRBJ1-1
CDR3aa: CASSLEAGSTEAFF
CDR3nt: TGCGCCAGCAGCTTGGAGGCAGGGAGCACTGAAGCTTTCTTT

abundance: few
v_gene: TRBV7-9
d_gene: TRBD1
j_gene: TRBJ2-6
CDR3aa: CASSLRDRGRRANVLTF
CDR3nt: TGTGCCAGCAGCTTACGGGACAGGGGGCGACGGGCCAACGTCCTGACTTTC

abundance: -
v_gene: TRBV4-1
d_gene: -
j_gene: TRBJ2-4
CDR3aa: CASSQPGVGNIQYF
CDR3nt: TGCGCCAGCAGCCAGCCAGGGGTGGGGAACATTCAGTACTTC

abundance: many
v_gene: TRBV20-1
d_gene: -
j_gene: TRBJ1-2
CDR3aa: CSARDLGASSGYTF
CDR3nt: TGCAGTGCTAGAGATCTGGGGGCGTCTTCCGGCTACACCTTC

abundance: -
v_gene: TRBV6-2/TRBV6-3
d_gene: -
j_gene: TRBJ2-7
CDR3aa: CASSVPRRQTYEQYF
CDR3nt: TGTGCCAGCAGTGTTCCCCGGAGACAGACCTACGAGCAGTACTTC

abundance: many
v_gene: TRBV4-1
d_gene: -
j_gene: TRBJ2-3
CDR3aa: CASSLHQGPGTDTQYF
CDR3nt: TGCGCCAGCAGCCTGCATCAGGGGCCTGGCACAGATACGCAGTATTTT

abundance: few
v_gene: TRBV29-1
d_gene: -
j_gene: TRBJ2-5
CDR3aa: CSVGANQETQYF
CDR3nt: TGCAGCGTTGGGGCGAACCAAGAGACCCAGTACTTC

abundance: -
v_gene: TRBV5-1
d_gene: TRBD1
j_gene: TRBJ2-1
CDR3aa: CASRSPGQGENEQFF
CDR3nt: TGCGCCAGCAGGTCACCGGGACAGGGAGAAAATGAGCAGTTCTTC

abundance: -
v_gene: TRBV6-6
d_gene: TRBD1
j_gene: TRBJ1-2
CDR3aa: CAGTTGAGYTF
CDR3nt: TGTGCCGGAACGACAGGGGCCGGCTACACCTTC

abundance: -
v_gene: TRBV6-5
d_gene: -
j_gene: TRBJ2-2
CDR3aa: CASSYLQGPGELFF
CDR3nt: TGTGCCAGCAGCTACCTACAGGGACCCGGGGAGCTGTTTTTT

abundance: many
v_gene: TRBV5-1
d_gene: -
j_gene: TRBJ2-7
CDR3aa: CASSQAGGFSYEQYF
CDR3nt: TGCGCCAGCAGCCAGGCTGGGGGTTTCTCCTACGAGCAGTACTTC

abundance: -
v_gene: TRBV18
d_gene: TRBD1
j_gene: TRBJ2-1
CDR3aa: CASSQPGQGDYEQFF
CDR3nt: TGTGCCAGCTCACAACCGGGACAGGGGGACTATGAGCAGTTCTTC

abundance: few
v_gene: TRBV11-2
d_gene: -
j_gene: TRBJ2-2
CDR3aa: CASSLAWYQGGWSGELFF
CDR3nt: TGTGCCAGCAGCTTAGCCTGGTACCAGGGGGGTTGGTCCGGGGAGCTGTTTTTT

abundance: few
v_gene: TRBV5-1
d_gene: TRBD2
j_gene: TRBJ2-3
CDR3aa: CASSVIAGGQGDTQYF
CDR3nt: TGCGCCAGCAGTGTAATAGCGGGGGGGCAGGGAGATACGCAGTATTTT

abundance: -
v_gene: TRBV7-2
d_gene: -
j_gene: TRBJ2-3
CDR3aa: CASSAHLRRGPTDTQYF
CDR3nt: TGTGCCAGCAGCGCCCACTTAAGGCGGGGGCCAACAGATACGCAGTATTTT

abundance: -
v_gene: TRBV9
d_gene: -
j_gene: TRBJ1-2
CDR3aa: CASSVAQAGVYGYTF
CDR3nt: TGTGCCAGCAGCGTAGCTCAGGCTGGGGTATATGGCTACACCTTC

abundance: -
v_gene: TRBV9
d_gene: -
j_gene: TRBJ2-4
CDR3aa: CASSQGGLGGNIQYF
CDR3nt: TGTGCCAGCAGCCAGGGGGGCCTCGGGGGAAACATTCAGTACTTC

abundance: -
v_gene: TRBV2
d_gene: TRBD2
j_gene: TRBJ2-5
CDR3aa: CASKRESQETQYF
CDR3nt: TGTGCCAGCAAGCGGGAATCTCAAGAGACCCAGTACTTC

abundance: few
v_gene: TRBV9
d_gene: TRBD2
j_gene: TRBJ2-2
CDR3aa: CASRPGLVASELFF
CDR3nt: TGTGCCAGCAGGCCGGGACTAGTTGCATCGGAGCTGTTTTTT

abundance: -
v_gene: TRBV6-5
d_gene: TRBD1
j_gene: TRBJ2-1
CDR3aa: CAGRQGDYNEQFF
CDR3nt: TGTGCCGGCCGACAGGGGGACTACAATGAGCAGTTCTTC